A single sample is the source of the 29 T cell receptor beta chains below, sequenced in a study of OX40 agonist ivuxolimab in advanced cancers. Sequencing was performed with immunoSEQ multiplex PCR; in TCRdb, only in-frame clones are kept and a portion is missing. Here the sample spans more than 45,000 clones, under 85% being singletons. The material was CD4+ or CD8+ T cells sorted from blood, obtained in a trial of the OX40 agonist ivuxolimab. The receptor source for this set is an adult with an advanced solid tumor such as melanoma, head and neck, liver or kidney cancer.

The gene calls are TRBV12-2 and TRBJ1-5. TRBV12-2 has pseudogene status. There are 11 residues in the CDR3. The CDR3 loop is CASRKIRPQHF. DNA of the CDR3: TGTGCAAGTCGAAAAATCCGGCCCCAGCATTTT.

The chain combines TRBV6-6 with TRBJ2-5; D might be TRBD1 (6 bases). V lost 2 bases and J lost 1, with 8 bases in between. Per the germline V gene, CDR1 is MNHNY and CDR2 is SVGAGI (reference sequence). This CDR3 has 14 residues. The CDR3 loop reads CASSYGDTQETQYF. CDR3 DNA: TGTGCCAGCAGTTACGGGGACACCCAAGAGACCCAGTACTTC.

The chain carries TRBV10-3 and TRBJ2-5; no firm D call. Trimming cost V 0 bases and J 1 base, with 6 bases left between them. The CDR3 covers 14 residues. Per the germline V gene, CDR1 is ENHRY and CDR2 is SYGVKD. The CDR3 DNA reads TGTGCCATCAGTGAGTCTGGAGCCCAAGAGACCCAGTACTTC. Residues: CAISESGAQETQYF.

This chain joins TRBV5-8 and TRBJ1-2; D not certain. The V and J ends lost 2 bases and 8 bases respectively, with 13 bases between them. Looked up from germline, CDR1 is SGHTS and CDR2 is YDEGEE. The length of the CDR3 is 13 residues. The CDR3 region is CASSFLFIRGYTF. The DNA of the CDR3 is TGTGCCAGCAGCTTTCTGTTTATTAGAGGCTACACCTTC.

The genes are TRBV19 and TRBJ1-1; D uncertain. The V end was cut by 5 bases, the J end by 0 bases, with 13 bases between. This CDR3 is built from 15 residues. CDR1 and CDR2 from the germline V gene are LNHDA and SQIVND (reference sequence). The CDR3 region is CASSFRTAMNTEAFF. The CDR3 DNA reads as TGTGCCAGTAGTTTTCGGACTGCGATGAACACTGAAGCTTTCTTT.

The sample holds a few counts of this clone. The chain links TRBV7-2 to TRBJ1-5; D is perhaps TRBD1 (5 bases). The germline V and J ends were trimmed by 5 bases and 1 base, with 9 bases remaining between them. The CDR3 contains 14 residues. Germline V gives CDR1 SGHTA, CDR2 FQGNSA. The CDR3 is CASSQGGSNQPQHF. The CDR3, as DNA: TGTGCCAGCAGCCAGGGTGGAAGCAATCAGCCCCAGCATTTT.

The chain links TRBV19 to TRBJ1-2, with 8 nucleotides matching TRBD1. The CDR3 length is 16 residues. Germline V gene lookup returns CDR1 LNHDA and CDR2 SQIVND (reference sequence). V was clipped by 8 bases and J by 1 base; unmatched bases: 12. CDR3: CASQGAPGTVNYGYTF. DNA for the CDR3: TGTGCCAGTCAGGGGGCTCCTGGAACAGTTAACTATGGCTACACCTTC.

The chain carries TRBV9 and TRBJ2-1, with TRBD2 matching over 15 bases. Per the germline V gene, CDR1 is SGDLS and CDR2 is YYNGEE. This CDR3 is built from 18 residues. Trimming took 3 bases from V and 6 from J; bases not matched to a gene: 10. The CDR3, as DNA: TGTGCCAGCAGCGCCGGACTAGCGGGGGGGGCCCTGCGCAATGAGCAGTTCTTC. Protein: CASSAGLAGGALRNEQFF.

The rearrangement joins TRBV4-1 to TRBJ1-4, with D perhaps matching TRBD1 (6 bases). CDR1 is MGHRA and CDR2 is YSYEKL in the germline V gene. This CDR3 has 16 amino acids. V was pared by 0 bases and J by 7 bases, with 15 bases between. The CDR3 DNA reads TGCGCCAGCAGCCAAGATGGGCGGGGGCGGGGTGAAAAACTGTTTTTT. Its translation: CASSQDGRGRGEKLFF.

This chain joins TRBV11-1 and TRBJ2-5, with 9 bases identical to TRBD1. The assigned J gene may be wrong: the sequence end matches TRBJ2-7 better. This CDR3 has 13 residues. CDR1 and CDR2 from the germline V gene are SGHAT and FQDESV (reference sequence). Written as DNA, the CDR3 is TGTGCCAGCAGCTTAGACAGGGGGCGCGAGCAGTACTTC. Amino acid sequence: CASSLDRGREQYF.

CDR3 loop: CASSEFGSRYTF. The CDR3 DNA follows: TGCGCCAGCAGTGAGTTCGGGAGCCGCTACACCTTC. The V gene is TRBV10-2, the J gene TRBJ1-2; no clear D gene. Germline assignment: CDR1 WSHSY and CDR2 SAAADI. The CDR3 runs to 12 residues. Trimming stripped 1 base from V and 9 bases from J, with 9 bases between.

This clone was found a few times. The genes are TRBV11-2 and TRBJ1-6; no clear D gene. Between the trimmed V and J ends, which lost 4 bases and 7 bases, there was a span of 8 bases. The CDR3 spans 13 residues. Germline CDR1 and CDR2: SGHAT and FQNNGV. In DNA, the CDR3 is TGTGCCAGCAGCTCCCAGTCCAATTCACCCCTCCACTTT. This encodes CASSSQSNSPLHF.

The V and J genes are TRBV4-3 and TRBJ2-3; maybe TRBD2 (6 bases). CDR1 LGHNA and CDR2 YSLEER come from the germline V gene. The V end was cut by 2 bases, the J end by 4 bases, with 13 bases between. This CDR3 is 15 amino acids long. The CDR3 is CASSQTGLKADTQYF. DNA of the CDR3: TGCGCCAGCAGCCAAACGGGACTTAAGGCAGATACGCAGTATTTT.

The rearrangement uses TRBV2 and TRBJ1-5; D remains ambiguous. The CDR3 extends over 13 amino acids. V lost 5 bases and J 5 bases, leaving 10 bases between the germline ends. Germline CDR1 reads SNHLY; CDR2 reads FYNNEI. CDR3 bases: TGTGCCAGCAGTCGGGCCCAAGATCAGCCCCAGCATTTT. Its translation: CASSRAQDQPQHF.

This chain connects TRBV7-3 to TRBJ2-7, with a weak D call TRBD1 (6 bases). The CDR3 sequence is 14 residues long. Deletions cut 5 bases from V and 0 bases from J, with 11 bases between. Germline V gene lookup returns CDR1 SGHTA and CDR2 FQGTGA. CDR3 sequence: CASSIQGFSYEQYF. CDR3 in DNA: TGTGCCAGCAGCATACAGGGTTTCTCCTACGAGCAGTACTTC. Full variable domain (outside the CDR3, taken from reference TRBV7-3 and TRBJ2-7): GAGVSQTPSNKVTEKGKYVELRCDPISGHTALYWYRQSLGQGPEFLIYFQGTGAADDSGLPNDRFFAVRPEGSVSTLKIQRTERGDSAVYLCASSIQGFSYEQYFGPGTRLTVT.

CDR3 amino acids: CASSLVRDTANYGYTF. The CDR3, as DNA: TGTGCCAGCAGCTTAGTTCGCGACACAGCTAACTATGGCTACACCTTC. The chain uses TRBV7-2 and TRBJ1-2; D uncertain. The CDR3 contains 16 residues. The germline V and J ends were trimmed by 1 base and 0 bases, with 12 bases remaining between them. The germline V gene encodes CDR1 SGHTA and CDR2 FQGNSA. Together with reference TRBV7-2 and TRBJ1-2, the CDR3 gives the full variable domain: GAGVSQSPSNKVTEKGKDVELRCDPISGHTALYWYRQSLGQGLEFLIYFQGNSAPDKSGLPSDRFSAERTGGSVSTLTIQRTQQEDSAVYLCASSLVRDTANYGYTFGSGTRLTVV.

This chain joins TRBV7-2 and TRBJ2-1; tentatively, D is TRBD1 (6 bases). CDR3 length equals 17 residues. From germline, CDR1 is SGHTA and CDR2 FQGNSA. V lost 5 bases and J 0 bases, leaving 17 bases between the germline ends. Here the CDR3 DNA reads TGTGCCAGCAGCCCAATAGTAATGGGGGCCTCCTACAATGAGCAGTTCTTC. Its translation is CASSPIVMGASYNEQFF.

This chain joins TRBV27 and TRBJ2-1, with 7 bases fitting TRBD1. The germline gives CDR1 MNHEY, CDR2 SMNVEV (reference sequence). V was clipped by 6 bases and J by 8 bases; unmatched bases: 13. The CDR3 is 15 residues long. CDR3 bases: TGTGCCAGCAGCTATACACAGGGGCCTCAGGATGAGCAGTTCTTC. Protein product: CASSYTQGPQDEQFF.

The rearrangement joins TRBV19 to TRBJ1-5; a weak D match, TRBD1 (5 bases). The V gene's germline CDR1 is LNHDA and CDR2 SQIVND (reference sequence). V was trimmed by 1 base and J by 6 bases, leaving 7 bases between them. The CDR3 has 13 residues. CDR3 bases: TGTGCCAGTAGTATAGGGGGCGGTCAGCCCCAGCATTTT. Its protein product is CASSIGGGQPQHF.

The CDR3 reads CAGGGGLITDTQYF. The CDR3 DNA sequence: TGCGCAGGCGGCGGGGGCCTGATTACAGATACGCAGTATTTT. The J gene is TRBJ2-3, the V gene TRBV10-2; D perhaps matches TRBD2 (7 bases). Germline-derived CDR1 and CDR2 are WSHSY and SAAADI. CDR3 length: 14 residues.

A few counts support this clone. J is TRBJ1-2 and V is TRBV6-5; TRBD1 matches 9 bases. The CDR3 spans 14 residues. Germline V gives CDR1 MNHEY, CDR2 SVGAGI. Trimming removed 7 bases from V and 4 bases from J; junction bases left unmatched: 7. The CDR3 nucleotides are TGTGCCAGCAAGAGAGGACAGGGGATCTATGGCTACACCTTC. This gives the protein CASKRGQGIYGYTF.

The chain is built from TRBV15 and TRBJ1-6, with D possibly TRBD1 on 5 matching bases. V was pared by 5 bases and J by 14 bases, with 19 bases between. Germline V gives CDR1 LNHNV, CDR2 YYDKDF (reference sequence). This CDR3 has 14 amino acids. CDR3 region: CATSPDSRASALHF. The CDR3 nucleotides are TGTGCCACCAGCCCCGATTCCAGGGCCTCGGCCCTCCACTTT.

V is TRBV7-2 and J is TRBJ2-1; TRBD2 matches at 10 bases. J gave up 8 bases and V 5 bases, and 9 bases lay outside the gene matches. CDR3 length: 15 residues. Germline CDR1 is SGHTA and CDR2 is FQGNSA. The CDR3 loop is CASSTSGGAVHEQFF. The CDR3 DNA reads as TGTGCCAGCAGCACGAGCGGGGGGGCCGTCCATGAGCAGTTCTTC.

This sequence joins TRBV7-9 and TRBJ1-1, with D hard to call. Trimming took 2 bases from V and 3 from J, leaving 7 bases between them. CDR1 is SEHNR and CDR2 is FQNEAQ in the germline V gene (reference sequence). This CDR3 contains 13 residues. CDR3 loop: CASSLFRDTEAFF. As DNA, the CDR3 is TGTGCCAGCAGCTTATTCCGTGACACTGAAGCTTTCTTT.

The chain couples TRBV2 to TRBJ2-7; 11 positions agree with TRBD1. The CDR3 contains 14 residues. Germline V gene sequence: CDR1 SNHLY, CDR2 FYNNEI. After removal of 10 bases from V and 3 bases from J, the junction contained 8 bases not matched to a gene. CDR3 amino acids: CATMEGTGGYEQYF. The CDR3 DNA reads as TGTGCCACCATGGAGGGGACAGGGGGCTACGAGCAGTACTTC.

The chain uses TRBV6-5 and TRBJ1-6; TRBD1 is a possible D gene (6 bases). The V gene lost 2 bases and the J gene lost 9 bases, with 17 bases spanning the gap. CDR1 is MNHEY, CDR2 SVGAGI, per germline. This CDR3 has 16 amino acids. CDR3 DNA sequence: TGTGCCAGCAGTTACCGGGCCGCGGTGACAGGTTCACCCCTCCACTTT. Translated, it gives CASSYRAAVTGSPLHF.

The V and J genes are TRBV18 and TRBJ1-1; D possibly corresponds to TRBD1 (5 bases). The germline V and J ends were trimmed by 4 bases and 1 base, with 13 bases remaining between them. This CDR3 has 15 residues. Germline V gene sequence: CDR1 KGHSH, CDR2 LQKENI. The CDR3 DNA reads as TGTGCCAGCTCACTGAGGGGCGGATCGAACACTGAAGCTTTCTTT. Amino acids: CASSLRGGSNTEAFF. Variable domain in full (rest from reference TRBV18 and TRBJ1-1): NAGVMQNPRHLVRRRGQEARLRCSPMKGHSHVYWYRQLPEEGLKFMVYLQKENIIDESGMPKERFSAEFPKEGPSILRIQQVVRGDSAAYFCASSLRGGSNTEAFFGQGTRLTVV.

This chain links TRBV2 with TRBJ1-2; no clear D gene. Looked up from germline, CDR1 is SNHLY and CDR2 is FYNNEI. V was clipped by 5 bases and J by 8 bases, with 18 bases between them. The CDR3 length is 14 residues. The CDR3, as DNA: TGTGCCAGCAGTAGTATTTCATCGACTTTGGGCTACACCTTC. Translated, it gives CASSSISSTLGYTF.

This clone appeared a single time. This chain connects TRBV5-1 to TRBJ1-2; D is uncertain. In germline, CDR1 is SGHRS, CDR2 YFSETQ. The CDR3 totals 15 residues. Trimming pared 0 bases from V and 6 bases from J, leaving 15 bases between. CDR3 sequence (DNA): TGCGCCAGCAGCTTGGAGCGGAGGATCGTGGATGGCTACACCTTC. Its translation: CASSLERRIVDGYTF.